The 30 T cell receptor beta chains reported below all come from one sample, sequenced in a study of human T cells and chemical hapten exposure. TCRdb recomputed calls from the RACE reads with MiXCR, one row per CDR3 protein. Counted here are approximately 87,000 distinct CDR3 sequences, about an eighth occurring once; the ten biggest clones make up roughly 3.1%. The time point: patch test 2, 6 weeks after DPC sensitization. Treatment reported: therapeutic diphenylcyclopropenone sensitization with weekly scalp DPC. The input for sequencing was whole blood, taken in connection with sensitization to the hapten diphenylcyclopropenone (DPC). The receptor set was obtained from a woman aged 35 to 49 with alopecia areata. Some clones in this sample may be carry-over from other donors' samples.

At least ten counts were recorded for this clonotype. This chain connects TRBV4-1 to TRBJ2-3; 9 positions agree with TRBD2. Trimming at V came to 2 bases and at J to 2 bases, leaving 5 bases not matched to a gene. The germline V gene has CDR1 MGHRA and CDR2 YSYEKL. The CDR3 spans 16 residues. The CDR3 protein is CASSQPSGTTTDTQYF. The CDR3 region has the DNA TGCGCCAGCAGCCAACCTAGCGGGACTACCACAGATACGCAGTATTTT.

The chain links TRBV6-2 or TRBV6-3 to TRBJ1-5; D unclear. The CDR3 totals 16 residues. Trimming removed 2 bases from V and 2 bases from J, with 13 bases in between. Germline-derived CDR1 and CDR2 are MNHEY and SVGEGT. CDR3 in DNA: TGTGCCAGCAGTTACGCCCGGTGGACGGGCAATCAGCCCCAGCATTTT. This translates into CASSYARWTGNQPQHF.

This clonotype showed up many times. This sequence joins TRBV7-6 and TRBJ2-3, with D perhaps TRBD1 (6 bases). V was shortened by 8 bases and J by 1 base, with 13 bases between the two germline ends. This CDR3 has 14 amino acids. Germline V gives CDR1 SGHVS, CDR2 FNYEAQ. The CDR3 protein is CASFGEGGTDTQYF. The DNA of the CDR3 is TGTGCCAGCTTCGGAGAGGGGGGCACAGATACGCAGTATTTT.

This rearrangement joins TRBV30 to TRBJ1-6, with D hard to call. The CDR3 contains 13 residues. V lost 8 bases and J lost 10, with 18 bases in between. The germline gives CDR1 GTSNPN, CDR2 SVGIG (reference sequence). Here the CDR3 reads CAHSGGDRSPLHF. CDR3 DNA sequence: TGTGCCCACTCTGGCGGTGATCGGTCACCCCTCCACTTT.

Many counts were recorded for this clonotype. The chain combines TRBV10-2 with TRBJ2-7, with TRBD2 matching over 9 bases. The CDR3 extends over 14 amino acids. The germline V gene has CDR1 WSHSY and CDR2 SAAADI. With V trimmed by 0 bases and J by 4 bases, 1 base remained unmatched. The DNA of the CDR3 is TGCGCCAGCAGTGAGTCTAGCGGGAGTTACGAGCAGTACTTC. Translation gives CASSESSGSYEQYF.

The table lists this clonotype with a few counts. The chain is built from TRBV15 and TRBJ2-1, with a weak D call TRBD2 (5 bases). This CDR3 spans 13 amino acids. The V end was cut by 9 bases, the J end by 6 bases, with 15 bases between. Germline V gives CDR1 LNHNV, CDR2 YYDKDF (reference sequence). CDR3 nucleotides: TGTGCCACGTTCGGAGGCAGTCCCAATGAGCAGTTCTTC. This encodes CATFGGSPNEQFF.

This clonotype was seen at least ten times. J is TRBJ2-3 and V is TRBV12-3 or TRBV12-4; 9 nucleotides match TRBD2. This CDR3 region has 17 residues. With V trimmed by 3 bases and J by 2 bases, 9 bases remained unmatched. CDR3 DNA sequence: TGTGCCAGCAGTTTCGGCAAACTAGCGGGCGCCACAGATACGCAGTATTTT. It specifies CASSFGKLAGATDTQYF.

This clonotype has at least ten counts. The CDR3 DNA reads as TGTGCCAGCAGTTACACGGGACACACGACTTACAACGAGCAGTACTTC. Protein sequence: CASSYTGHTTYNEQYF. V is TRBV6-2 or TRBV6-3 and J is TRBJ2-7; possibly TRBD1 for D (6 bases). CDR1 and CDR2 (germline): MNHEY, SVGEGT. V was pared by 2 bases and J by 5 bases, with 19 bases between. CDR3 length equals 16 residues.

The table lists this clonotype with a few counts. The chain combines TRBV18 with TRBJ1-1, with 7 bases lining up with TRBD1. The trim removed 3 bases at V and 2 bases at J, leaving 9 bases unmatched. The CDR3 loop spans 16 amino acids. Germline CDR1 and CDR2: KGHSH and LQKENI. This CDR3 is CASSPYQGQTNTEAFF. The CDR3 bases are TGTGCCAGCTCACCCTACCAGGGACAGACAAACACTGAAGCTTTCTTT.

The V and J genes are TRBV29-1 and TRBJ1-2; a weak D match, TRBD1 (5 bases). V lost 4 bases, J lost 5 bases, and 17 bases lay in between. The germline CDR1 and CDR2 sequences are SQVTM and ANQGSEA. The length of the CDR3 is 14 residues. This CDR3 reads CSVGPGGSGYGYTF. The CDR3 DNA reads TGCAGCGTTGGCCCAGGTGGCTCAGGGTATGGCTACACCTTC.

This clonotype was recorded at least ten times. The chain employs TRBV11-2 and TRBJ1-6; D gene ambiguous. CDR3 length: 18 amino acids. In germline, CDR1 is SGHAT, CDR2 FQNNGV. Trimming shortened V by 2 bases and J by 7 bases, and 21 bases separated the two germline ends. CDR3 nucleotides: TGTGCCAGCAGCTTATCGGTCTCGGGGTCTGTTCGAAATTCACCCCTCCACTTT. Translated: CASSLSVSGSVRNSPLHF.

A few counts support this clonotype. In nucleotides, the CDR3 is TGCAGTGCTAGAGGGAGAGCAGGGAACTATGGCTACACCTTC. Amino acid sequence: CSARGRAGNYGYTF. V usage is TRBV20-1 and J usage is TRBJ1-2; TRBD1 might be the D (5 bases). Trimming stripped 1 base from V and 2 bases from J, with 11 bases between. The CDR3 has 14 residues. Germline lookup yields CDR1 DFQATT and CDR2 SNEGSKA (reference sequence).

The V call is TRBV20-1, the J call TRBJ1-2; TRBD1 is a possible D gene (6 bases). CDR1 and CDR2 from the germline V gene are DFQATT and SNEGSKA (reference sequence). CDR3 length: 11 residues. V dropped 6 bases and J dropped 8 bases, with 13 bases sitting between them. The CDR3 coding sequence is TGCAGTGCCCGGAACAGGGAGGGCTACACCTTC. Protein product: CSARNREGYTF.

This clonotype was observed a few times. The CDR3 loop is CASSSEGRTDTQYF. CDR3 DNA: TGTGCCAGCAGCTCAGAGGGTCGCACAGATACGCAGTATTTT. V and J are TRBV11-3 and TRBJ2-3, with D perhaps matching TRBD2 (5 bases). The V and J ends lost 4 bases and 1 base respectively, with 9 bases between them. CDR1 SGHNT and CDR2 YENEEA come from the germline V gene. CDR3 size: 14 residues.

This clonotype has only a few counts. The chain is built from TRBV24-1 and TRBJ2-1; 8 bases map to TRBD1. Unmatched junction bases numbered 7, after V lost 3 bases and J lost 13 bases. This CDR3 is 13 amino acids long. The germline V gene encodes CDR1 KGHDR and CDR2 SFDVKD. CDR3 nucleotides: TGTGCCACCAGTGATCGACAGGGGCGCGGACAGTTCTTC. This translates into CATSDRQGRGQFF.

Many counts were recorded for this clonotype. V and J are TRBV20-1 and TRBJ1-5, with a weak D call TRBD1 (5 bases). Germline CDR1 DFQATT, CDR2 SNEGSKA (reference sequence). This CDR3 is built from 15 residues. Between the trimmed V and J ends, which lost 5 bases and 4 bases, there was a span of 18 bases. As DNA, the CDR3 is TGCAGTGCTGGAACGCCGGGACTAAGGAATCAGCCCCAGCATTTT. It is translated as CSAGTPGLRNQPQHF.

This clonotype was recorded a few times. An end of the junction does not agree with germline; a read error may underlie this. CDR3 nucleotide sequence: TGCGCCAGCAGTCAAGGGACCTACGAGGGCTACGAGCAGTACTTC. This sequence encodes CASSQGTYEGYEQYF. The chain has TRBV4-1 and TRBJ2-7, with D possibly being TRBD1 or TRBD2 (5 bases each). The germline V gene has CDR1 MGHRA and CDR2 YSYEKL. The CDR3 runs to 15 residues.

In this sample, this clonotype turned up a few times. One end of the junction varies from germline; a read error may be responsible. The chain is built from TRBV7-7 and TRBJ1-2; D may be TRBD1 (6 bases). Germline lookup yields CDR1 SSHAT and CDR2 FNYEAQ (reference sequence). The CDR3 sequence is 17 residues long. DNA of the CDR3: TGTGCTAGCAGCTTAGCGGGGTTTAAATGGGGGCCCAGTGGCTACACCTTC. As protein: CASSLAGFKWGPSGYTF.

This clonotype showed up just once. The chain recombines TRBV7-2 with TRBJ2-3, with D tentatively TRBD1 (6 bases). The CDR3 runs 16 residues. V was shortened by 5 bases and J by 0 bases, with 15 bases between the two germline ends. CDR1 SGHTA and CDR2 FQGNSA come from the germline V gene. CDR3 nucleotide sequence: TGTGCCAGCAGCCCAAGAGGGGGTGGAAGCACAGATACGCAGTATTTT. Translation: CASSPRGGGSTDTQYF.

Comments on this clonotype: The junction does not match germline at one end; this may be a read error. The chain employs TRBV10-3 and TRBJ1-2; no reliable D call. CDR3 length: 12 residues. Per germline, CDR1 ENHRY and CDR2 SYGVKD. Written as DNA, the CDR3 is TGTGCCACCAGTGAGTCTTTCGGCGGCTACACCTTC. Encoded protein: CATSESFGGYTF.

This clonotype was counted many times. The chain joins TRBV28 to TRBJ1-4; TRBD1 aligns across 7 bases. CDR1 and CDR2 (germline): MDHEN, SYDVKM. The CDR3 loop spans 15 amino acids. J was trimmed by 0 bases and V by 7 bases; bases with no gene match: 5. CDR3 loop: CASTTGVTTNEKLFF. CDR3 DNA: TGTGCCAGCACTACAGGGGTGACAACTAATGAAAAACTGTTTTTT.

The chain is built from TRBV6-6 and TRBJ2-1, with D hard to call. V lost 0 bases and J lost 3, with 3 bases in between. The CDR3 runs 13 residues. Germline V gene lookup returns CDR1 MNHNY and CDR2 SVGAGI (reference sequence). CDR3 residues: CASSYSIYNEQFF. The CDR3, as DNA: TGTGCCAGCAGTTACTCGATCTACAATGAGCAGTTCTTC.

This clonotype has just a few counts. The V call is TRBV20-1, the J call TRBJ2-1, with 11 bases lining up with TRBD2. With V trimmed by 2 bases and J by 9 bases, 6 bases remained unmatched. The CDR3 sequence is 14 residues long. Germline CDR1 DFQATT, CDR2 SNEGSKA (reference sequence). The DNA of the CDR3 is TGCAGTGCTAGATTTAGCGGGGGGGATGGTGAGCAGTTCTTC. Translated: CSARFSGGDGEQFF.

This clonotype was seen ten or more times. The chain couples TRBV5-1 to TRBJ1-5; D unresolved. Trimming cost V 1 base and J 0 bases, with 8 bases left between them. The length of the CDR3 is 15 residues. The germline gives CDR1 SGHRS, CDR2 YFSETQ. The CDR3 bases are TGCGCCAGCAGCTTGTTGGGAGATAGCAATCAGCCCCAGCATTTT. It specifies CASSLLGDSNQPQHF.

This clonotype was counted at least ten times. V usage is TRBV2 and J usage is TRBJ1-2; the D is unclear. V gave up 7 bases and J gave up 0 bases, with 9 bases separating them. The CDR3 covers 13 residues. Germline assignment: CDR1 SNHLY and CDR2 FYNNEI. The CDR3 spells CASTVGTNYGYTF. The CDR3 coding sequence is TGTGCCAGCACGGTGGGAACTAACTATGGCTACACCTTC.

The rearrangement links TRBV12-3 or TRBV12-4 to TRBJ2-1; 9 bases align to TRBD1. The V gene end was trimmed by 6 bases and the J gene end by 2 bases; junction bases not matched to a gene: 11. The CDR3 extends over 17 amino acids. CDR3 nucleotides: TGTGCCAGCAGCCGAGCCTTAGGACAGGGGACCTACAATGAGCAGTTCTTC. Amino acids: CASSRALGQGTYNEQFF.

The chain links TRBV25-1 to TRBJ2-7; 7 nucleotides match TRBD1. The CDR3 is made up of 15 amino acids. The germline gives CDR1 MGHDK, CDR2 SYGVNS. With V trimmed by 3 bases and J by 7 bases, 12 bases remained unmatched. CDR3 amino acids: CASSDWAPGGREQYF. CDR3 DNA sequence: TGTGCCAGCAGTGATTGGGCGCCAGGGGGAAGGGAGCAGTACTTC.

This clonotype has at least ten counts. This chain uses TRBV5-4 with TRBJ2-7, with 8 bases that match TRBD1. The CDR3 is 16 amino acids. The junction had 5 bases not matched to a gene; V was cut back by 0 bases and J by 0 bases. Germline V CDR1 and CDR2: SGHNT, YYREEE (reference sequence). CDR3 sequence reads: CASSLGRTGSSYEQYF. The CDR3 DNA sequence: TGTGCCAGCAGCTTGGGAAGGACAGGGTCCTCCTACGAGCAGTACTTC.

This clonotype has more than one count but fewer than ten. The chain couples TRBV12-3 or TRBV12-4 to TRBJ1-2, with 10 bases fitting TRBD1. The CDR3 is made up of 13 amino acids. The junction had 5 bases not matched to a gene; V was cut back by 6 bases and J by 7 bases. Written as DNA, the CDR3 is TGTGCCAGCAGCCCGGGACAGGGGCTTGGCTACACCTTC. This gives the protein CASSPGQGLGYTF.

The rearrangement joins TRBV6-2 or TRBV6-3 to TRBJ1-1, with TRBD1 as a possible D gene (5 bases). In germline, CDR1 is MNHEY, CDR2 SVGEGT. This CDR3 contains 12 residues. Trimming took 7 bases from V and 10 from J, leaving 16 bases between them. The CDR3 DNA reads as TGTGCCAGCATGCGGGACCGCGGCATAGCTTTCTTT. The encoded protein is CASMRDRGIAFF.